This T cell receptor (beta chain) was retrieved from a study of T cell responses to AZD1222 COVID-19 vaccine (dated by TCRdb to about 2021). Broadly, across the study: Because spike-specific TCR depth and breadth did not differ between the two schedules, AZD1222 recipients who got a second dose at roughly 4 weeks were pooled with those who got a second dose at roughly 12 weeks. A total of approximately 230 trial participants underwent TCR sequencing, of whom about 210 received two doses of AZD1222 and approximately 25 received two doses of the MenACWY control vaccine. Trial participants were enrolled by age into subgroups of 18-55, 56-69 and 70-plus years, and roughly 150, 30 and 60 TCR-sequenced participants, respectively, were included in these subgroups. What the work shows at the level of the full study, not this receptor alone: Because no day 14 peak-response samples were available, repertoires were characterized only after the peak T cell response. Conclusions about previously exposed vaccinees were limited because only six AZD1222 recipients were SARS-CoV-2 seropositive at baseline. Reportedly, close to half of the unique spike-specific TCRs recognized epitopes lying outside the regions that are mutated in the B.1.351 and B.1.1.7 variants. Participants were mostly white British, with more females than males. The authors suggested clonal diversity may have been underestimated. The 56-69-year group was small, and its depth increase did not reach significance, likely because of low power. After two AZD1222 doses, both the breadth and the depth of spike-specific TCRs were significantly higher than at day 0 and than in MenACWY recipients. The whole spike protein was spanned by vaccine-associated CD4 TCRs, and dominant responses were seen in regions 160-218 and 743-854.

V and J are truncated by 2 bases and 8 bases respectively, leaving an intervening sequence of 13 bases. Including cysteine and phenylalanine, the CDR3 has 14 amino acids. CDR3 DNA is the only sequence kept; it has 42 bases, read in frame from the first base. From a lookup of the germline V gene, CDR1 and CDR2 are MNHEY and SVGEGT. The CDR3 regions of human TCRbeta chains were analyzed by immunosequencing. As for the authors' bioinformatics: Repertoire TCRs were matched against a reference library of SARS-CoV-2-specific TCRs generated with the MIRA antigen-specificity platform. Breadth was defined as the fraction of unique TCRs that were SARS-CoV-2-associated, and depth was defined as the fraction of total T cells that were SARS-CoV-2-associated. Using the MIRA data, each spike-specific TCR was assigned both to the spike region to which the TCR was reactive and to a CD4 or CD8 class. Log10-transformed breadth and depth values were compared by one-way ANOVA with Sidak's multiple comparisons tests. The immuneACCESS repertoire file appears here via TCRdb, limited to in-frame rearrangements. These files lack a portion of the clones; in checked studies, under half of the deficit traces to unresolved V genes, and the cause of the others is not known. The V and J calls and the clone size are those of that table, but D and trimming were determined from the DNA. The sample has 96,000 or so clones on record, about 88% of them singletons. The ten largest clones add up to roughly 1.5% of the sample.

With respect to this clone: The antigen it binds to is not known. No qualities accompany the bases; no much larger clone lies one base away.

The time point label for this specimen denotes: baseline before first vaccination. Vaccinee samples were obtained from the UK trials COV001 and COV002, which included a single-blind randomized controlled phase 2/3 trial of AZD1222 (ChAdOx1 nCoV-19) in healthy adults. For TCRbeta chain sequencing, PBMC samples were collected from trial participants at day 0 and at day 28 after the second dose. The TCR was taken from an adult in good health. This chain joins TRBV6-2 or TRBV6-3 to TRBJ1-3, with the D gene not clear enough to name. Sequencing was performed on peripheral blood, taken on day 0 of AZD1222 vaccination. The CDR3 corresponds to CASSYERVGDTIYF. The nucleotides are TGTGCCAGCAGTTACGAGAGGGTCGGAGACACCATATATTTT.